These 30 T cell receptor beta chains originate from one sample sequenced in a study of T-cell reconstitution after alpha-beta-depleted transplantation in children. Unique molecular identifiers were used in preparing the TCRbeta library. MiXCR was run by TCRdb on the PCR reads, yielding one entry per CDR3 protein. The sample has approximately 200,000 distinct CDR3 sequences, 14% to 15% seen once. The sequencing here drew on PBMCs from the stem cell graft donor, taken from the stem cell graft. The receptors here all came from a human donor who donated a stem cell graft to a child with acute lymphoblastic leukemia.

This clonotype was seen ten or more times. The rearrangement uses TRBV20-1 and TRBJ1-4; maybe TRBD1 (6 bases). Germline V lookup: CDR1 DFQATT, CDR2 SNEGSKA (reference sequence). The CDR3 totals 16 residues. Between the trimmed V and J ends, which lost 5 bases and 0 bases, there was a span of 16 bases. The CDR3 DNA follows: TGCAGTGCTCATCCTACAGGGAGGGCAACTAATGAAAAACTGTTTTTT. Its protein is CSAHPTGRATNEKLFF.

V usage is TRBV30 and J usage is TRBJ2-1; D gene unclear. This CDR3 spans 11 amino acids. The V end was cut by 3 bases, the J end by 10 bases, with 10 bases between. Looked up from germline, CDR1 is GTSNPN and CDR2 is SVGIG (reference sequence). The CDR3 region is CAWRGLNEQFF. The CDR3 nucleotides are TGTGCCTGGAGAGGCTTAAACGAGCAGTTCTTC.

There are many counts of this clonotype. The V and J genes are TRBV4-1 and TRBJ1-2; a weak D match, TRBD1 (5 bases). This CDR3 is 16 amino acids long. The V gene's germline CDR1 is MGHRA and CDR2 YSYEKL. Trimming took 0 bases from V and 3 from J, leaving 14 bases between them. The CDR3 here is CASSQERGSGDYGYTF. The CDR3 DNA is TGCGCCAGCAGCCAAGAAAGGGGCAGCGGGGACTATGGCTACACCTTC.

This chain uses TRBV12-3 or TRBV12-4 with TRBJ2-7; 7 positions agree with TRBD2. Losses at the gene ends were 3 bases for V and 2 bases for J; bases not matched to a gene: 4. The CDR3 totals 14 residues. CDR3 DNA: TGTGCCAGCAGTTTTCTGGGACTAACCTACGAGCAGTACTTC. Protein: CASSFLGLTYEQYF.

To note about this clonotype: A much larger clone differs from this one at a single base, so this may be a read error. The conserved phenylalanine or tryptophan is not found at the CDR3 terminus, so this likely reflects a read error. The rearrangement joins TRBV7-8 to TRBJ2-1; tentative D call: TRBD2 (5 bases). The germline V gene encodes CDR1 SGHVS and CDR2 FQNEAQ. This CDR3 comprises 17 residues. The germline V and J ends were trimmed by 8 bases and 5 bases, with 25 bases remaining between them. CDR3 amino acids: CASGPLRGGNGDNEQFL. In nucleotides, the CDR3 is TGTGCCAGCGGGCCTTTACGAGGAGGAAATGGGGACAATGAGCAGTTCTTG.

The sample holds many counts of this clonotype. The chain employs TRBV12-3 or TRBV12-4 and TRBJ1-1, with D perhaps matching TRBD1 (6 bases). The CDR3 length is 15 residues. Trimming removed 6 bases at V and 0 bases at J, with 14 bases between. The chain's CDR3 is CASSRLRGLNTEAFF. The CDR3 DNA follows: TGTGCCAGCAGCCGGCTCAGGGGCCTGAACACTGAAGCTTTCTTT.

CDR3 in amino acids: CASSMSSGFGELFF. The CDR3 DNA sequence: TGTGCCAGTAGTATGAGCTCGGGGTTCGGGGAGCTGTTTTTT. V gene TRBV19 combines with J gene TRBJ2-2; D possibly corresponds to TRBD2 (5 bases). Germline lookup yields CDR1 LNHDA and CDR2 SQIVND (reference sequence). Trimming removed 3 bases at V and 7 bases at J, with 12 bases between. This CDR3 contains 14 residues. Using reference TRBV19 and TRBJ2-2 for the parts outside the CDR3, the full variable domain is DGGITQSPKYLFRKEGQNVTLSCEQNLNHDAMYWYRQDPGQGLRLIYYSQIVNDFQKGDIAEGYSVSREKKESFPLTVTSAQKNPTAFYLCASSMSSGFGELFFGEGSRLTVL.

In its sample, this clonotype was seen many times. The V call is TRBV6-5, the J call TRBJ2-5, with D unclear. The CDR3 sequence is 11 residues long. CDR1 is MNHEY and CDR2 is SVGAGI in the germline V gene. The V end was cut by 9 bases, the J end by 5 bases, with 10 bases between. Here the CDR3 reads CASRVFETQYF. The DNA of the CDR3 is TGTGCCAGTCGGGTGTTTGAGACCCAGTACTTC.

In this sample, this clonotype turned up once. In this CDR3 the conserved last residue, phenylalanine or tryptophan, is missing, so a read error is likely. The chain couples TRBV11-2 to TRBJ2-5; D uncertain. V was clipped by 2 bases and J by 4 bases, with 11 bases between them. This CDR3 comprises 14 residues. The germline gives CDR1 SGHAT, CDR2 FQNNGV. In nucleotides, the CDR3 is TGTGCCAGCAGCTTAAGGGATGGAAGAGAGACCCAGTACTCC. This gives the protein CASSLRDGRETQYS.

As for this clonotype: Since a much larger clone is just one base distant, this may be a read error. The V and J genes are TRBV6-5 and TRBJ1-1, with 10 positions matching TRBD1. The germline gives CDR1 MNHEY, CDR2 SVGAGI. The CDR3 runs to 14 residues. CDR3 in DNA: TGTGCCAGCAGCCCGGGACAGGGGAACTCTGAAGCTTTCTTT. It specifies CASSPGQGNSEAFF.

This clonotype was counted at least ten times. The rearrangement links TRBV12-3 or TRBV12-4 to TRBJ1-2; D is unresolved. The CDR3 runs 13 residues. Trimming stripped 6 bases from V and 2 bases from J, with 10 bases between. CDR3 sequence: CASSQSLNYGYTF. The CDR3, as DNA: TGTGCCAGCAGCCAGTCACTCAACTATGGCTACACCTTC.

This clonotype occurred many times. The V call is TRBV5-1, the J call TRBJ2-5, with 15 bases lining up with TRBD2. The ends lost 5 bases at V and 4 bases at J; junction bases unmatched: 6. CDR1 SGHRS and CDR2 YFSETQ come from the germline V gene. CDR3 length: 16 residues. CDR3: CASRPGLAGGGETQYF. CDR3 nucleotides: TGCGCCAGCAGACCTGGACTAGCGGGAGGGGGAGAGACCCAGTACTTC.

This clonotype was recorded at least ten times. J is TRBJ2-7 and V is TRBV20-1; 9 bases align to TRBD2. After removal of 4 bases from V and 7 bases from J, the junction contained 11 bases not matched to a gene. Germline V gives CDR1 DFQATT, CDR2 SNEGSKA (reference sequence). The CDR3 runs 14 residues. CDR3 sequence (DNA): TGCAGTGCTACTATCCCTAGCGGGACGGGAGAGCAGTACTTC. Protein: CSATIPSGTGEQYF.

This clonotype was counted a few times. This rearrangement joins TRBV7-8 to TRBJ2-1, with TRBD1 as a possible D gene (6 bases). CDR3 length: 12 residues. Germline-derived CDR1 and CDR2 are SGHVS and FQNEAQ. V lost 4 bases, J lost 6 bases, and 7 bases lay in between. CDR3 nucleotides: TGTGCCAGCAGCTCAGGGGTCAATGAGCAGTTCTTC. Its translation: CASSSGVNEQFF.

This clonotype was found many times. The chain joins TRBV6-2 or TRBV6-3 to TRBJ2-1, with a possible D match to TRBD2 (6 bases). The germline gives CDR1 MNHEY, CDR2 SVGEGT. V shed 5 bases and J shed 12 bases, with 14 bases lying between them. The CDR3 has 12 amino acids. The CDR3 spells CASSPGGPGQFF. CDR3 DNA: TGTGCCAGCAGTCCTGGAGGGCCGGGGCAGTTCTTC.

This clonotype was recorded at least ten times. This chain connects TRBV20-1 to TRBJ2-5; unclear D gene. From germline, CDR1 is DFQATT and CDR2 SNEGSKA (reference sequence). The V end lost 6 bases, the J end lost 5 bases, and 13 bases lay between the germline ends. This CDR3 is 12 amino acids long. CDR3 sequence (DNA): TGCAGTGCCGCCCAGCTAGAGGAGACCCAGTACTTC. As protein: CSAAQLEETQYF.

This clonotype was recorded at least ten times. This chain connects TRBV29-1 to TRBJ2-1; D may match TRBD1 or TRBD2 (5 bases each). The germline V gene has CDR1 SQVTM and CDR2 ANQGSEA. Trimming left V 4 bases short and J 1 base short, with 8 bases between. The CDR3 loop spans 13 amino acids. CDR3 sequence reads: CSVVGESYNEQFF. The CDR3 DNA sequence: TGCAGCGTTGTGGGGGAGTCCTACAATGAGCAGTTCTTC.

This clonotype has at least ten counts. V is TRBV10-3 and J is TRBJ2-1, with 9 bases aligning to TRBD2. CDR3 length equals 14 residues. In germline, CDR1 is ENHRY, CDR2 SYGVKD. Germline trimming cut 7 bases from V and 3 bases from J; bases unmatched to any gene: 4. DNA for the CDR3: TGTGCCATCAAGCGGGAGGACGACTACAATGAGCAGTTCTTC. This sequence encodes CAIKREDDYNEQFF.

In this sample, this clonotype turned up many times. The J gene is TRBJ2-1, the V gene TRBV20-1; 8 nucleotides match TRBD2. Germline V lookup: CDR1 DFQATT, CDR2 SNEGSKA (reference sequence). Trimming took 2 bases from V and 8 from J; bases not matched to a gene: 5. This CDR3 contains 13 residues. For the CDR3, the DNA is TGCAGTGCTAGACCCGGGAGGGCCTATGAGCAGTTCTTC. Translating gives CSARPGRAYEQFF.

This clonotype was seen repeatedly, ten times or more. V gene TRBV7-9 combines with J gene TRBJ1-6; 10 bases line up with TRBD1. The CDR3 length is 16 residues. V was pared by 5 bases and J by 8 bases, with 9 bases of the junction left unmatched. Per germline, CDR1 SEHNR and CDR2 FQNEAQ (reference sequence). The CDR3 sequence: CASSRQGQGQDSPLHF. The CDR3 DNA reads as TGTGCCAGCAGCCGACAGGGACAGGGGCAAGATTCACCCCTCCACTTT.

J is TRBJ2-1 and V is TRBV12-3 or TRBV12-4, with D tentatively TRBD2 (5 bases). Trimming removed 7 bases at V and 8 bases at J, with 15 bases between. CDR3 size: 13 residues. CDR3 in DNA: TGTGCCAGCACCCTATCCGGGGATGATGAGCAGTTCTTC. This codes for CASTLSGDDEQFF.

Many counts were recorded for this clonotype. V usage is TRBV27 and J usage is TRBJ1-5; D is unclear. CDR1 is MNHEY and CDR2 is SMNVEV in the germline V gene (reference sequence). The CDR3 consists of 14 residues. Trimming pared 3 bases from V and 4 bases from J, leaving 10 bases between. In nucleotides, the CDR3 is TGTGCCAGCAGTTTCGCAGGCATAAATCAGCCCCAGCATTTT. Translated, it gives CASSFAGINQPQHF.

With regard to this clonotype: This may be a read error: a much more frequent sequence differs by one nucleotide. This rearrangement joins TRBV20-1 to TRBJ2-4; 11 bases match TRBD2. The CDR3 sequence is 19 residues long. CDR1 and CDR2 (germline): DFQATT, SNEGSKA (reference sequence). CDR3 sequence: CCARDSLAGVGWAKNIQYF. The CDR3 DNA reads TGCTGTGCTAGAGATTCACTAGCGGGAGTAGGGTGGGCCAAAAACATTCAGTACTTC.

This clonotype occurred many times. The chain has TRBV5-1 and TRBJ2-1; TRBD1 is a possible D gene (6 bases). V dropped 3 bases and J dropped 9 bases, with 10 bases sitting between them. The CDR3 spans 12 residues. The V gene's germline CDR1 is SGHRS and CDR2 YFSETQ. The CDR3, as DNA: TGCGCCAGCAGCTCACAGGGACGTGAGCAGTTCTTC. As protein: CASSSQGREQFF.

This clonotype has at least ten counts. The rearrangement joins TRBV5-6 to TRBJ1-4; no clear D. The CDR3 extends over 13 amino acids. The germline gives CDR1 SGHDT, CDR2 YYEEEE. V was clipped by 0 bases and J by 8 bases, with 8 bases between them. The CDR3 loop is CASSLVDGEKLFF. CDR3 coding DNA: TGTGCCAGCAGCTTGGTGGACGGAGAAAAACTGTTTTTT. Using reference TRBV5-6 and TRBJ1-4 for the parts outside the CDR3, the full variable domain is DAGVTQSPTHLIKTRGQQVTLRCSPKSGHDTVSWYQQALGQGPQFIFQYYEEEERQRGNFPDRFSGHQFPNYSSELNVNALLLGDSALYLCASSLVDGEKLFFGSGTQLSVL.

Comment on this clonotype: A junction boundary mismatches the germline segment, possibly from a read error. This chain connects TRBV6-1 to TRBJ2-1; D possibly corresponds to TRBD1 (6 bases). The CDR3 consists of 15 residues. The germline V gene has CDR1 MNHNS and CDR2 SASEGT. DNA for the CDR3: TGTGCCAGCAGTCCCTCCAGGGCTTGGGACAATCAGCAGTTCTTC. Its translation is CASSPSRAWDNQQFF.

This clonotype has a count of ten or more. The CDR3 loop is CASSSGRGERGYTF. CDR3 sequence (DNA): TGTGCCAGCAGCTCCGGACGGGGGGAGCGAGGCTACACCTTC. The genes are TRBV11-2 and TRBJ1-2, with D perhaps TRBD1 (5 bases). The CDR3 has 14 residues. Germline assignment: CDR1 SGHAT and CDR2 FQNNGV. Trimming removed 4 bases from V and 8 bases from J, with 17 bases in between. Full variable domain (remainder filled in from reference TRBV11-2 and TRBJ1-2): EAGVAQSPRYKIIEKRQSVAFWCNPISGHATLYWYQQILGQGPKLLIQFQNNGVVDDSQLPKDRFSAERLKGVDSTLKIQPAKLEDSAVYLCASSSGRGERGYTFGSGTRLTVV.

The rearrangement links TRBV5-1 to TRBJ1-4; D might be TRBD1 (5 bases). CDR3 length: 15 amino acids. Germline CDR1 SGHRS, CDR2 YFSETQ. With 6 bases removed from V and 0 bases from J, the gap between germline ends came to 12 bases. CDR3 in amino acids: CASTQDTATNEKLFF. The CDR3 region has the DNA TGCGCCAGCACCCAGGACACTGCAACTAATGAAAAACTGTTTTTT.

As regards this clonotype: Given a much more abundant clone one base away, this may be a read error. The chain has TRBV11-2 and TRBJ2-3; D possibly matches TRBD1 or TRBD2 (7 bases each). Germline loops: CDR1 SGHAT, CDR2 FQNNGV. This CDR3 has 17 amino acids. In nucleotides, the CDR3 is TGTGCCAGCAGCTTAAATCACCAGGGAGGGGGCACAGATACGCGGTATTTT. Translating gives CASSLNHQGGGTDTRYF.

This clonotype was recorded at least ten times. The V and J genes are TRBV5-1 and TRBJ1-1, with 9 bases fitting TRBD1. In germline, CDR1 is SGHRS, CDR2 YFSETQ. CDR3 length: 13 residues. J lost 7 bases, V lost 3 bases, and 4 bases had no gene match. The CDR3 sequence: CASSWDRAGEAFF. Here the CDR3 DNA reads TGCGCCAGCAGCTGGGACAGGGCCGGTGAAGCTTTCTTT.